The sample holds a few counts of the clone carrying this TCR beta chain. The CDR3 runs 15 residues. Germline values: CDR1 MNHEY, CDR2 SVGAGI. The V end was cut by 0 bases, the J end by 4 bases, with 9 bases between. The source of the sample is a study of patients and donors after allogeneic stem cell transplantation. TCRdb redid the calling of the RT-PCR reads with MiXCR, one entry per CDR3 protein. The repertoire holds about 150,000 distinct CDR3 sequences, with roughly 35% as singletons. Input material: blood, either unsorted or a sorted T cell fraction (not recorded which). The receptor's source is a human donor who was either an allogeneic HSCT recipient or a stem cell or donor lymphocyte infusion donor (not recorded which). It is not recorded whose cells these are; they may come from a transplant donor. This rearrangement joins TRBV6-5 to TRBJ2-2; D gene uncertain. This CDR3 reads CASSYSTARTGELFF. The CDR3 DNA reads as TGTGCCAGCAGTTACTCGACGGCCCGCACCGGGGAGCTGTTTTTT.